These 15 T cell receptor beta chains were sequenced from one sample in a study of blood T cell repertoires in COVID-19. The method was immunoSEQ multiplex PCR; TCRdb's version includes in-frame clones alone and lacks a portion of them. Of approximately 200,000 clones listed, over 80% are singletons. Sequences were obtained from peripheral blood. All receptors come from a man aged 25-45 years with COVID-19, enrolled during active disease.

The chain links TRBV19 to TRBJ1-5; the D is unclear. CDR3 length equals 12 residues. CDR1 and CDR2 from the germline V gene are LNHDA and SQIVND (reference sequence). V was pared by 5 bases and J by 0 bases, with 2 bases between. The CDR3 nucleotides read TGTGCCAGTAGTTATAGCAATCAGCCCCAGCATTTT. It yields the protein CASSYSNQPQHF.

The chain uses TRBV6-5 and TRBJ1-5, with 9 bases fitting TRBD1. The V and J ends lost 7 bases and 7 bases, in that order; junction bases with no gene match: 11. CDR1 is MNHEY, CDR2 SVGAGI, per germline. There are 15 residues in the CDR3. DNA for the CDR3: TGTGCCAGCACCCAGGGGACAGGGCAAGGACAGCCCCAGCATTTT. Translating it yields CASTQGTGQGQPQHF.

The chain carries TRBV6-5 and TRBJ1-2; D is possibly TRBD1 (6 bases). Per germline, CDR1 MNHEY and CDR2 SVGAGI. V shed 5 bases and J shed 4 bases, with 14 bases lying between them. The CDR3 loop spans 14 amino acids. Here the CDR3 reads CASSTNTGFYGYTF. CDR3 bases: TGTGCCAGCAGTACTAATACAGGGTTCTATGGCTACACCTTC.

The V and J genes are TRBV27 and TRBJ1-5; the match to TRBD1 covers 7 bases. Per the germline V gene, CDR1 is MNHEY and CDR2 is SMNVEV (reference sequence). The junction had 5 bases not matched to a gene; V was cut back by 6 bases and J by 3 bases. This CDR3 is built from 14 residues. CDR3 bases: TGTGCCAGCAGCACGGGACAGCTCAATCAGCCCCAGCATTTT. Protein: CASSTGQLNQPQHF.

The chain is built from TRBV27 and TRBJ1-2; D is perhaps TRBD1 (6 bases). Trimming cost V 2 bases and J 2 bases, with 12 bases left between them. CDR1 is MNHEY and CDR2 is SMNVEV in the germline V gene (reference sequence). The CDR3 runs to 15 residues. CDR3 nucleotide sequence: TGTGCCAGCAGTTTAGCAGGGGTTGGCAACTATGGCTACACCTTC. This codes for CASSLAGVGNYGYTF.

This chain joins TRBV5-5 and TRBJ1-2; D perhaps matches TRBD1 (5 bases). Between the trimmed V and J ends, which lost 2 bases and 4 bases, there was a span of 18 bases. CDR3 length equals 16 residues. CDR1 is SGHKS and CDR2 is YYEKEE in the germline V gene (reference sequence). CDR3 in DNA: TGTGCCAGCAGCTTCCAGGGAGGAACCCCTGGCTATGGCTACACCTTC. Residues: CASSFQGGTPGYGYTF.

The V and J genes are TRBV7-9 and TRBJ1-6, with 7 bases fitting TRBD1. This CDR3 region has 14 residues. The germline V gene has CDR1 SEHNR and CDR2 FQNEAQ (reference sequence). V lost 3 bases to trimming and J lost 10 bases; unmatched junction nucleotides: 6. The CDR3 region has the DNA TGTGCCAGCAGCTTGGACAGGTCAAGCTCACCCCTCCACTTT. Residues: CASSLDRSSSPLHF.

This rearrangement joins TRBV28 to TRBJ1-4; TRBD1 matches 8 bases. After removal of 2 bases from V and 0 bases from J, the junction contained 2 bases not matched to a gene. The CDR3 covers 16 residues. Germline V gene lookup returns CDR1 MDHEN and CDR2 SYDVKM. CDR3 sequence: CASSLQGATTNEKLFF. Here the CDR3 DNA reads TGTGCCAGCAGTTTACAGGGGGCAACAACTAATGAAAAACTGTTTTTT.

The rearrangement uses TRBV18 and TRBJ1-4; a possible D gene is TRBD1 (5 bases). The germline V gene has CDR1 KGHSH and CDR2 LQKENI. The CDR3 is 14 residues long. V lost 6 bases and J 5 bases, leaving 13 bases between the germline ends. This chain's CDR3 is CASSLGVDNEKLFF. CDR3 nucleotides: TGTGCCAGCTCGCTAGGGGTTGACAATGAAAAACTGTTTTTT.

The V gene is TRBV7-9, the J gene TRBJ2-2; 10 bases line up with TRBD1. The CDR3 extends over 19 amino acids. V was pared by 5 bases and J by 4 bases, with 16 bases of the junction left unmatched. The V gene's germline CDR1 is SEHNR and CDR2 FQNEAQ (reference sequence). The CDR3 is CASSLRDRGPTLGTGELFF. Written as DNA, the CDR3 is TGTGCCAGCAGCCTCCGGGACAGGGGTCCAACTTTAGGCACCGGGGAGCTGTTTTTT.

The genes are TRBV6-5 and TRBJ2-3; 10 positions match TRBD2. This CDR3 has 15 amino acids. V was pared by 6 bases and J by 2 bases, with 5 bases of the junction left unmatched. Germline values: CDR1 MNHEY, CDR2 SVGAGI. CDR3 residues: CASSQRGGYTDTQYF. As DNA, the CDR3 is TGTGCCAGCAGCCAGCGGGGGGGCTACACAGATACGCAGTATTTT.

This chain links TRBV29-1 with TRBJ2-1; 10 bases are a match to TRBD1. This CDR3 comprises 13 residues. CDR1 is SQVTM, CDR2 ANQGSEA, per germline. V shed 1 base, J shed 6 bases, and the junction held 0 bases outside the gene matches. The CDR3: CSVEGTGGNEQFF. DNA for the CDR3: TGCAGCGTTGAAGGGACAGGGGGCAATGAGCAGTTCTTC.

The chain carries TRBV12-3 or TRBV12-4 and TRBJ1-1; no definite D call. The CDR3 length is 11 residues. V was shortened by 7 bases and J by 6 bases, with 9 bases between the two germline ends. The CDR3 DNA follows: TGTGCCAGCACCCGGGGTCCTGAAGCTTTCTTT. Translated, it gives CASTRGPEAFF.

The chain has TRBV14 and TRBJ2-6; 7 nucleotides align to TRBD2. Germline V gene lookup returns CDR1 SGHDN and CDR2 FVKESK. This CDR3 has 19 amino acids. Trimming removed 1 base from V and 1 base from J; junction bases left unmatched: 10. CDR3 sequence (DNA): TGTGCCAGCAGCCAAGTCCCCGGGGGAGGGATGTCTGGGGCCAACGTCCTGACTTTC. Encoded protein: CASSQVPGGGMSGANVLTF.

This sequence joins TRBV5-6 and TRBJ1-1, with 9 bases aligning to TRBD1. V gave up 2 bases and J gave up 3 bases; unmatched junction bases: 5. Per the germline V gene, CDR1 is SGHDT and CDR2 is YYEEEE. The CDR3 extends over 15 amino acids. The CDR3 region is CASSLSGTGYTEAFF. CDR3 DNA sequence: TGTGCCAGCAGCTTATCCGGGACAGGGTACACTGAAGCTTTCTTT.